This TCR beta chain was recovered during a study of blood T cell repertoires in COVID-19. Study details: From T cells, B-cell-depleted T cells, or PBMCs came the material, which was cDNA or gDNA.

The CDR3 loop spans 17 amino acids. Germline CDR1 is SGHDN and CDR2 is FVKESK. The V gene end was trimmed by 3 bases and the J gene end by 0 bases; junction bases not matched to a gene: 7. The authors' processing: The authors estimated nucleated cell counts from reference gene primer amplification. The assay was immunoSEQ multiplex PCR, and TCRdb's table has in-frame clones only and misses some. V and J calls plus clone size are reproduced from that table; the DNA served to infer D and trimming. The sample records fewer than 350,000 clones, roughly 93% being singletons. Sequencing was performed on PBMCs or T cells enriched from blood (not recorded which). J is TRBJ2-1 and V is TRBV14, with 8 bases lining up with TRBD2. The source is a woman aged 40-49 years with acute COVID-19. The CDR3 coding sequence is TGTGCCAGCAGCCAGATAGCGGGGTCCCGCTCCTACAATGAGCAGTTCTTC. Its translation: CASSQIAGSRSYNEQFF.